Each of the 31 T cell receptor beta chains below was sequenced from the same sample in a study of blood T cell repertoires in COVID-19. Produced via immunoSEQ multiplex PCR; TCRdb's table is partial and in-frame only. The table lists 150,000 or so clones, roughly 86% of them singletons. Sequencing was carried out using peripheral blood. These receptors all come from a human donor with acute or convalescent COVID-19. The donor label of this sample is uncertain.

This clone was seen only once. The CDR3 DNA is TGTGCCAGCAGCTCTCGCGAGTTCTTTCAAGAGACCCAGTACTTC. Amino acid sequence: CASSSREFFQETQYF. V gene TRBV5-4 combines with J gene TRBJ2-5, with D uncertain. With 3 bases removed from V and 2 bases from J, the gap between germline ends came to 14 bases. Germline V gene lookup returns CDR1 SGHNT and CDR2 YYREEE (reference sequence). The CDR3 spans 15 residues.

The chain recombines TRBV6-1 with TRBJ2-7; D might be TRBD1 (5 bases). The V gene's germline CDR1 is MNHNS and CDR2 SASEGT. Trimming left V 1 base short and J 2 bases short, with 15 bases between. The CDR3 runs 16 residues. The CDR3 DNA follows: TGTGCCAGCAGTGAAGGGCTGGGGCCACAAGCCTACGAGCAGTACTTC. Translation gives CASSEGLGPQAYEQYF.

This clone was observed a handful of times. This chain connects TRBV10-3 to TRBJ1-4; tentative D call: TRBD1 (6 bases). This CDR3 region has 13 residues. V was shortened by 9 bases and J by 4 bases, with 12 bases between the two germline ends. Per germline, CDR1 ENHRY and CDR2 SYGVKD. CDR3 protein: CAIRTDINEKLFF. The CDR3 nucleotides read TGTGCCATTAGGACAGACATTAATGAAAAACTGTTTTTT.

The chain joins TRBV30 to TRBJ2-3; 9 bases align to TRBD1. This CDR3 is built from 16 residues. Unmatched junction bases numbered 11, after V lost 3 bases and J lost 4 bases. CDR1 is GTSNPN, CDR2 SVGIG, per germline (reference sequence). The CDR3 DNA reads TGTGCCTGGAGGAGGCTTGGACAGGGGAGGCCAGATACGCAGTATTTT. It yields the protein CAWRRLGQGRPDTQYF.

This chain connects TRBV4-3 to TRBJ2-3; D uncertain. The V and J ends lost 0 bases and 3 bases respectively, with 7 bases between them. CDR1 is LGHNA and CDR2 is YSLEER in the germline V gene. The length of the CDR3 is 14 residues. This CDR3 is CASSQDHRTDTQYF. CDR3 bases: TGCGCCAGCAGCCAAGACCACAGAACAGATACGCAGTATTTT.

The chain has TRBV19 and TRBJ1-4, with 11 bases aligning to TRBD1. V lost 3 bases, J lost 6 bases, and 3 bases stayed unmatched. Germline loops: CDR1 LNHDA, CDR2 SQIVND (reference sequence). This CDR3 region has 15 residues. In nucleotides, the CDR3 is TGTGCCAGTAGTATCCGGGACAGGGGGGATGAAAAACTGTTTTTT. This codes for CASSIRDRGDEKLFF.

This chain joins TRBV30 and TRBJ2-1; 10 bases match TRBD2. V lost 1 base to trimming and J lost 4 bases; unmatched junction nucleotides: 4. CDR1 is GTSNPN, CDR2 SVGIG, per germline (reference sequence). The CDR3 runs 15 residues. This CDR3 reads CAWSGGLAHYNEQFF. CDR3 bases: TGTGCCTGGAGTGGGGGACTAGCGCATTACAATGAGCAGTTCTTC.

The rearrangement uses TRBV6-1 and TRBJ1-2; D unclear. Trimming took off 2 bases at V and 4 bases at J, with 14 bases between the two ends. CDR3 length: 15 residues. Germline CDR1 reads MNHNS; CDR2 reads SASEGT. CDR3 DNA sequence: TGTGCCAGCAGTGAATTCGACATTAGTCTCTATGGCTACACCTTC. Its translation: CASSEFDISLYGYTF.

V usage is TRBV4-3 and J usage is TRBJ1-1, with D unclear. Trimming shortened V by 4 bases and J by 0 bases, and 18 bases separated the two germline ends. CDR1 is LGHNA and CDR2 is YSLEER in the germline V gene. The CDR3 contains 17 residues. CDR3: CASSPWRPGLMNTEAFF. The CDR3 DNA follows: TGCGCCAGCAGCCCTTGGAGGCCGGGCTTAATGAACACTGAAGCTTTCTTT.

The chain recombines TRBV5-1 with TRBJ2-5; tentative D call: TRBD2 (6 bases). The germline CDR1 and CDR2 sequences are SGHRS and YFSETQ. V lost 4 bases and J lost 0, with 19 bases in between. The CDR3 is 17 amino acids. CDR3 residues: CASSRGSGYGYQETQYF. CDR3 DNA sequence: TGCGCCAGCAGCCGGGGAAGCGGGTACGGGTACCAAGAGACCCAGTACTTC.

The V and J genes are TRBV6-4 and TRBJ1-6; 7 bases are a match to TRBD1. The V and J ends lost 6 bases and 10 bases, in that order; junction bases with no gene match: 9. The CDR3 consists of 14 residues. CDR1 and CDR2 (germline): MRHNA, SNTAGT. The CDR3 sequence is CASSDRAGSSPLHF. The CDR3, as DNA: TGTGCCAGCAGCGACAGGGCGGGAAGCTCACCCCTCCACTTT.

This chain links TRBV6-4 with TRBJ2-7, with D possibly TRBD1 on 8 matching bases. CDR3 size: 14 residues. The ends were cut back, 9 bases at V and 1 base at J, with 16 bases in the middle. Germline CDR1 reads MRHNA; CDR2 reads SNTAGT. The chain's CDR3 is CARVDRGGSYEQYF. CDR3 in DNA: TGTGCCAGAGTTGACAGGGGAGGGTCCTACGAGCAGTACTTC.

V is TRBV7-8 and J is TRBJ1-5, with D maybe TRBD1 (6 bases). Trimming took 1 base from V and 0 from J, leaving 19 bases between them. The V gene's germline CDR1 is SGHVS and CDR2 FQNEAQ. This CDR3 comprises 19 residues. The CDR3 here is CASSLGQVWAGDSNQPQHF. The DNA for the CDR3 is TGTGCCAGCAGCTTAGGGCAGGTCTGGGCAGGGGATAGCAATCAGCCCCAGCATTTT.

The V gene is TRBV7-9, the J gene TRBJ2-3, with TRBD2 as a possible D gene (6 bases). The length of the CDR3 is 14 residues. V was cut by 5 bases and J by 4 bases, with 13 bases left in between. The germline CDR1 and CDR2 sequences are SEHNR and FQNEAQ (reference sequence). For the CDR3, the DNA is TGTGCCAGCAGCCGAATGGGAGGCGCAGATACGCAGTATTTT. It yields the protein CASSRMGGADTQYF. Full variable domain (rest looked up from reference TRBV7-9 and TRBJ2-3): DTGVSQNPRHKITKRGQNVTFRCDPISEHNRLYWYRQTLGQGPEFLTYFQNEAQLEKSRLLSDRFSAERPKGSFSTLEIQRTEQGDSAMYLCASSRMGGADTQYFGPGTRLTVL.

This clone was observed once. The CDR3 protein is CASSLAAGGFQETQYF. CDR3 DNA: TGTGCCAGCAGCTTGGCCGCCGGGGGGTTTCAAGAGACCCAGTACTTC. The chain has TRBV5-8 and TRBJ2-5, with 7 bases fitting TRBD2. Germline V gene data show CDR1 as SGHTS and CDR2 as YDEGEE. This CDR3 is 16 amino acids long. The J segment lost 2 bases and the V segment lost 0 bases, leaving 7 bases of the junction unmatched.

The rearrangement uses TRBV7-9 and TRBJ1-3, with TRBD1 matching 7 bases. V lost 4 bases, J lost 4 bases, and 7 bases stayed unmatched. Germline CDR1 reads SEHNR; CDR2 reads FQNEAQ (reference sequence). The CDR3 covers 15 residues. CDR3 DNA sequence: TGTGCCAGCAGCTACCTCGAAGGGGGCGGAAACACCATATATTTT. Translated: CASSYLEGGGNTIYF.

The V gene is TRBV3-1 (or the pseudogene TRBV3-2), the J gene TRBJ1-4; TRBD1 agrees at 10 bases. CDR1 and CDR2 (germline): LGHDT, YNNKEL (reference sequence). After removal of 4 bases from V and 9 bases from J, the junction contained 5 bases not matched to a gene. The CDR3 totals 14 residues. The CDR3 DNA reads as TGTGCCAGCAGCCCACGGGACAGGGGCAAAAAACTGTTTTTT. Amino acids: CASSPRDRGKKLFF.

The chain joins TRBV30 to TRBJ1-5; no reliable D call. The V end lost 1 base, the J end lost 6 bases, and 13 bases lay between the germline ends. There are 14 residues in the CDR3. Looked up from germline, CDR1 is GTSNPN and CDR2 is SVGIG (reference sequence). CDR3 amino acids: CAWSADGIGQPQHF. Written as DNA, the CDR3 is TGTGCCTGGAGTGCCGATGGTATCGGTCAGCCCCAGCATTTT.

The rearrangement uses TRBV5-1 and TRBJ2-5; a weak D match, TRBD1 (7 bases). The CDR3 spans 14 residues. V was clipped by 3 bases and J by 4 bases, with 13 bases between them. CDR1 is SGHRS and CDR2 is YFSETQ in the germline V gene. CDR3: CASSWPGGRETQYF. The CDR3 nucleotides read TGCGCCAGCAGCTGGCCAGGGGGGCGAGAGACCCAGTACTTC.

The chain combines TRBV4-2 with TRBJ2-2; 7 positions agree with TRBD1. J was trimmed by 1 base and V by 7 bases; bases with no gene match: 3. This CDR3 has 14 residues. Germline CDR1 is LGHNA and CDR2 is YNFKEQ. The CDR3 loop reads CASTNRGNTGELFF. As DNA, the CDR3 is TGTGCCAGCACTAACAGGGGGAACACCGGGGAGCTGTTTTTT.

A word on this clone: The sample contains more than one DNA sequence encoding this CDR3. V usage is TRBV6-5 and J usage is TRBJ1-1; 7 positions agree with TRBD1. The CDR3 loop spans 11 amino acids. Germline CDR1 and CDR2: MNHEY and SVGAGI. J gave up 5 bases and V 7 bases, and 1 base lay outside the gene matches. This chain's CDR3 is CASTRGTEAFF. CDR3 DNA sequence: TGTGCCAGCACCAGGGGGACTGAAGCTTTCTTT.

V and J are TRBV6-6 and TRBJ2-7; TRBD1 aligns across 8 bases. Germline V gene sequence: CDR1 MNHNY, CDR2 SVGAGI (reference sequence). The trim removed 2 bases at V and 7 bases at J, leaving 7 bases unmatched. The CDR3 has 14 amino acids. The DNA for the CDR3 is TGTGCCAGCAGTTACGACAGGGGATCGGAAGAGCAGTACTTC. This encodes CASSYDRGSEEQYF.

The gene calls are TRBV10-3 and TRBJ1-2; 7 nucleotides align to TRBD1. The ends lost 6 bases at V and 1 base at J; junction bases unmatched: 17. CDR3 length: 18 amino acids. From germline, CDR1 is ENHRY and CDR2 SYGVKD. CDR3 in amino acids: CAIRWTGPNAAFNYGYTF. DNA for the CDR3: TGTGCCATCAGATGGACAGGCCCCAACGCGGCCTTTAACTATGGCTACACCTTC.

The chain couples TRBV7-9 to TRBJ1-3; D ambiguous. The length of the CDR3 is 14 residues. The V gene's germline CDR1 is SEHNR and CDR2 FQNEAQ (reference sequence). Between the trimmed V and J ends, which lost 5 bases and 0 bases, there was a span of 8 bases. The CDR3: CASSPVVSGNTIYF. The CDR3 DNA reads TGTGCCAGCAGCCCCGTTGTCTCTGGAAACACCATATATTTT.

V is TRBV6-4 and J is TRBJ1-2; the match to TRBD1 covers 9 bases. The CDR3 length is 14 residues. The junction had 3 bases not matched to a gene; V was cut back by 5 bases and J by 2 bases. Per the germline V gene, CDR1 is MRHNA and CDR2 is SNTAGT. For the CDR3, the DNA is TGTGCCAGCAGTCCCGGGACAGGGAACTATGGCTACACCTTC. Translating it yields CASSPGTGNYGYTF.

The rearrangement joins TRBV10-3 to TRBJ2-5; D may be TRBD1 (5 bases). V shed 8 bases and J shed 4 bases, with 8 bases lying between them. Germline V gene lookup returns CDR1 ENHRY and CDR2 SYGVKD. The CDR3 is made up of 11 amino acids. The CDR3 spells CAIGAAETQYF. The CDR3 bases are TGTGCCATCGGGGCAGCAGAGACCCAGTACTTC.

The gene calls are TRBV6-2 or TRBV6-3 and TRBJ2-5, with unresolved D. Trimming removed 5 bases from V and 2 bases from J, with 18 bases in between. Germline CDR1 is MNHEY and CDR2 is SVGEGT. CDR3 length: 16 residues. For the CDR3, the DNA is TGTGCCAGCAGTCCCCTGACAAGAATCGGACAAGAGACCCAGTACTTC. Translating it yields CASSPLTRIGQETQYF.

V usage is TRBV4-1 and J usage is TRBJ1-1; D is ambiguous. This CDR3 has 15 amino acids. V shed 0 bases and J shed 1 base, with 9 bases lying between them. Germline V gene sequence: CDR1 MGHRA, CDR2 YSYEKL. For the CDR3, the DNA is TGCGCCAGCAGCCAAGACCCTCAGGAGAACACTGAAGCTTTCTTT. It yields the protein CASSQDPQENTEAFF.

This chain uses TRBV3-1 (or the pseudogene TRBV3-2) with TRBJ2-6, with 8 bases fitting TRBD2. This CDR3 has 18 amino acids. Germline trimming cut 3 bases from V and 0 bases from J; bases unmatched to any gene: 7. The germline V gene has CDR1 LGHDT and CDR2 YNNKEL (reference sequence). Here the CDR3 reads CASSHARGGSSGANVLTF. The CDR3 bases are TGTGCCAGCAGCCACGCTCGGGGGGGGAGCTCTGGGGCCAACGTCCTGACTTTC.

The chain uses TRBV7-9 and TRBJ2-7; possibly TRBD2 for D (5 bases). The V gene lost 5 bases and the J gene lost 0 bases, with 11 bases spanning the gap. The germline gives CDR1 SEHNR, CDR2 FQNEAQ (reference sequence). This CDR3 region has 14 residues. CDR3 loop: CASSPIRDSYEQYF. The CDR3 nucleotides read TGTGCCAGCAGCCCGATCCGGGACTCCTACGAGCAGTACTTC.

The V and J genes are TRBV4-2 and TRBJ1-6, with 7 positions matching TRBD1. CDR1 LGHNA and CDR2 YNFKEQ come from the germline V gene. J lost 7 bases, V lost 0 bases, and 12 bases had no gene match. The CDR3 extends over 18 amino acids. The CDR3 sequence is CASSQDQQGTQLNSPLHF. CDR3 sequence (DNA): TGTGCCAGCAGCCAAGATCAACAGGGGACTCAACTGAATTCACCCCTCCACTTT.